What follows are 26 T cell receptor beta chains derived from one specimen sequenced in a study of T-cell memory formation after mild COVID-19. Using its own MiXCR run on the 5' RACE reads, TCRdb lists one record per CDR3 protein. This table has 120,000 or so distinct CDR3 sequences, about 17% appearing once. The sequencing sample was made of PBMCs or a T cell subset sorted from them (not recorded which). These receptors came from a young man who had mild COVID-19 (a few samples of this study predate the infection). Cell type and time point are not known.

This clonotype was observed a few times. This sequence joins TRBV20-1 and TRBJ1-2, with D tentatively TRBD1 (6 bases). The V and J ends lost 5 bases and 4 bases respectively, with 11 bases between them. This CDR3 has 12 amino acids. Per germline, CDR1 DFQATT and CDR2 SNEGSKA (reference sequence). Here the CDR3 DNA reads TGCAGTGCTCCACAGGGAAGCTATGGCTACACCTTC. Amino acid sequence: CSAPQGSYGYTF.

The V and J genes are TRBV6-5 and TRBJ1-5; D gene unclear. CDR3 length: 15 amino acids. V lost 6 bases and J 0 bases, leaving 12 bases between the germline ends. Germline values: CDR1 MNHEY, CDR2 SVGAGI. The CDR3 sequence: CASRPRGYSNQPQHF. As DNA, the CDR3 is TGTGCCAGCAGACCCCGGGGATATAGCAATCAGCCCCAGCATTTT.

J is TRBJ1-4 and V is TRBV6-5; D is possibly TRBD1 (5 bases). This CDR3 is built from 13 residues. V was clipped by 8 bases and J by 5 bases, with 12 bases between them. Germline CDR1 reads MNHEY; CDR2 reads SVGAGI. DNA for the CDR3: TGTGCCAGCTCGAGACAGTTAAATGAAAAACTGTTTTTT. Its translation: CASSRQLNEKLFF.

This clonotype was picked up many times. The J gene is TRBJ2-3, the V gene TRBV7-3, with D perhaps TRBD2 (7 bases). The CDR3 is made up of 16 amino acids. Germline assignment: CDR1 SGHTA and CDR2 FQGTGA. V lost 2 bases, J lost 5 bases, and 17 bases lay in between. In nucleotides, the CDR3 is TGTGCCAGCAGCTTACATGCGCTGGGGGGGCAAGATACGCAGTATTTT. Translating gives CASSLHALGGQDTQYF.

This clonotype was seen only a few times. The CDR3, as DNA: TGCGCCAGCAGCTTGAGCGGCGGGGCGAAATCTCTAGCCAAAAACATTCAGTACTTC. Translated: CASSLSGGAKSLAKNIQYF. The rearrangement links TRBV5-1 to TRBJ2-4, with a tentative D call TRBD2 (6 bases). This CDR3 spans 19 amino acids. CDR1 and CDR2 (germline): SGHRS, YFSETQ. V lost 1 base to trimming and J lost 0 bases, with 20 bases between them.

The rearrangement links TRBV12-3 or TRBV12-4 to TRBJ1-1, with D possibly being TRBD1 (5 bases). The CDR3 extends over 13 amino acids. V lost 2 bases and J lost 4, with 8 bases in between. The CDR3 sequence: CASSLNGATEAFF. DNA for the CDR3: TGTGCCAGCAGTTTAAACGGGGCCACTGAAGCTTTCTTT.

The chain couples TRBV4-1 to TRBJ2-5; 7 bases line up with TRBD1. The V and J ends lost 4 bases and 6 bases, in that order; junction bases with no gene match: 5. CDR1 is MGHRA, CDR2 YSYEKL, per germline. This CDR3 region has 13 residues. CDR3 nucleotide sequence: TGCGCCAGCAGCCTTACAGGGGAACAGACCCAGTACTTC. Translated: CASSLTGEQTQYF.

CDR3 nucleotides: TGTGCCAGCAGCCCGTCCCGGGGGCCTGCCCGCAAAATCGAGCAGTACTTC. It yields the protein CASSPSRGPARKIEQYF. V usage is TRBV7-8 and J usage is TRBJ2-7, with D possibly being TRBD1 or TRBD2 (6 bases each). The CDR3 spans 17 residues. Trimming stripped 5 bases from V and 6 bases from J, with 26 bases between. Germline V gene lookup returns CDR1 SGHVS and CDR2 FQNEAQ.

This chain links TRBV28 with TRBJ2-3, with D possibly being TRBD2 (6 bases). Trimming took 5 bases from V and 0 from J, leaving 15 bases between them. The germline CDR1 and CDR2 sequences are MDHEN and SYDVKM. The CDR3 has 16 amino acids. The CDR3 here is CASSGAGGASTDTQYF. As DNA, the CDR3 is TGTGCCAGCAGTGGAGCGGGCGGGGCGAGCACAGATACGCAGTATTTT.

The genes are TRBV18 and TRBJ1-2; no clear D. CDR3 length: 13 residues. Between the trimmed V and J ends, which lost 2 bases and 6 bases, there was a span of 10 bases. Germline CDR1 is KGHSH and CDR2 is LQKENI. The CDR3 nucleotides read TGTGCCAGCTCACCAGGGTTTGGTGATGGCTACACCTTC. Its protein product is CASSPGFGDGYTF.

This clonotype occurred a few times. This chain uses TRBV5-5 with TRBJ2-5, with unresolved D. Deletions cut 4 bases from V and 2 bases from J, with 21 bases between. CDR1 and CDR2 from the germline V gene are SGHKS and YYEKEE (reference sequence). The CDR3 totals 17 residues. The CDR3 loop is CASSPARLSAVQETQYF. In nucleotides, the CDR3 is TGTGCCAGCAGCCCCGCCCGACTGTCGGCGGTACAAGAGACCCAGTACTTC.

The V and J genes are TRBV28 and TRBJ2-6; D is undetermined. There are 15 residues in the CDR3. Germline CDR1 and CDR2: MDHEN and SYDVKM. V was cut by 3 bases and J by 1 base, with 7 bases left in between. CDR3 DNA sequence: TGTGCCAGCAGTTTTTCAGGATCTGGGGCCAACGTCCTGACTTTC. The encoded protein is CASSFSGSGANVLTF.

Ten or more counts support this clonotype. In DNA form, the CDR3 reads TGCGCCAGCAGCCCATTGGGGGGAGACAATGAGCAGTTCTTC. It yields the protein CASSPLGGDNEQFF. The chain links TRBV5-1 to TRBJ2-1; D is perhaps TRBD2 (6 bases). V lost 4 bases, J lost 5 bases, and 13 bases lay in between. Looked up from germline, CDR1 is SGHRS and CDR2 is YFSETQ. This CDR3 is built from 14 residues.

The sample holds a few counts of this clonotype. One junction end disagrees with the germline gene, perhaps due to a read error. This sequence joins TRBV7-7 and TRBJ2-3; TRBD2 agrees at 10 bases. The CDR3 loop spans 16 amino acids. CDR1 SSHAT and CDR2 FNYEAQ come from the germline V gene (reference sequence). The CDR3 is CASSAGTSVNTDTQYF. The CDR3 coding sequence is TGTGCTAGCAGCGCAGGGACTAGCGTTAACACAGATACGCAGTATTTT.

In this sample, this clonotype turned up a few times. The chain links TRBV2 to TRBJ2-7; D remains ambiguous. This CDR3 comprises 12 residues. Deletions cut 2 bases from V and 3 bases from J, with 5 bases between. Germline V gene sequence: CDR1 SNHLY, CDR2 FYNNEI. The CDR3 bases are TGTGCCAGCAGTGAATCGTTCTACGAGCAGTACTTC. This gives the protein CASSESFYEQYF.

This clonotype has a handful of counts. The genes are TRBV7-2 and TRBJ2-1; a possible D gene is TRBD1 (6 bases). The germline gives CDR1 SGHTA, CDR2 FQGNSA. CDR3 length equals 15 residues. The V gene lost 6 bases and the J gene lost 0 bases, with 12 bases spanning the gap. The DNA for the CDR3 is TGTGCCAGCAGAACTGACAGGAGCTCCTACAATGAGCAGTTCTTC. This codes for CASRTDRSSYNEQFF. The full variable domain, completed using reference TRBV7-2 and TRBJ2-1, is GAGVSQSPSNKVTEKGKDVELRCDPISGHTALYWYRQSLGQGLEFLIYFQGNSAPDKSGLPSDRFSAERTGGSVSTLTIQRTQQEDSAVYLCASRTDRSSYNEQFFGPGTRLTVL.

The rearrangement links TRBV12-3 or TRBV12-4 to TRBJ2-5; 11 bases agree with TRBD2. V lost 7 bases, J lost 0 bases, and 13 bases stayed unmatched. The CDR3 sequence is 18 residues long. The DNA of the CDR3 is TGTGCCAGCACCAACCGGGCTAGCGGGGGGTCCTACCAAGAGACCCAGTACTTC. Its protein product is CASTNRASGGSYQETQYF.

This clonotype was counted a few times. This chain uses TRBV20-1 with TRBJ2-2; D may be TRBD1 or TRBD2 (5 bases each). This CDR3 has 14 residues. CDR1 is DFQATT, CDR2 SNEGSKA, per germline (reference sequence). V was clipped by 3 bases and J by 0 bases, with 8 bases between them. CDR3 sequence (DNA): TGCAGTGCTAGGGGACGGACGAACACCGGGGAGCTGTTTTTT. Its translation is CSARGRTNTGELFF.

This clonotype was observed a handful of times. The chain recombines TRBV29-1 with TRBJ2-2; D is unresolved. This CDR3 region has 13 residues. CDR1 SQVTM and CDR2 ANQGSEA come from the germline V gene. Trimming removed 3 bases at V and 1 base at J, with 6 bases between. The CDR3 sequence is CSVDRLNTGELFF. The CDR3 nucleotides are TGCAGCGTTGACAGGTTGAACACCGGGGAGCTGTTTTTT.

This clonotype was recorded once. The J gene is TRBJ2-1, the V gene TRBV6-5; a weak D match, TRBD1 (5 bases). V gave up 2 bases and J gave up 0 bases, with 5 bases separating them. Germline V lookup: CDR1 MNHEY, CDR2 SVGAGI. The CDR3 runs 14 residues. The CDR3 spells CASSYRGSYNEQFF. CDR3 DNA: TGTGCCAGCAGTTACAGGGGCTCCTACAATGAGCAGTTCTTC.

This clonotype came up many times. The chain has TRBV18 and TRBJ2-5, with D possibly being TRBD1 or TRBD2 (5 bases each). The CDR3 consists of 15 residues. Germline-derived CDR1 and CDR2 are KGHSH and LQKENI. V shed 5 bases and J shed 1 base, with 14 bases lying between them. The CDR3 loop is CASSGDLTSQETQYF. CDR3 nucleotides: TGTGCCAGCTCAGGGGACCTGACGTCCCAAGAGACCCAGTACTTC.

This clonotype showed up just a few times. The J gene is TRBJ2-5, the V gene TRBV20-1; TRBD2 agrees at 10 bases. Germline V gene data show CDR1 as DFQATT and CDR2 as SNEGSKA (reference sequence). This CDR3 contains 15 residues. The V gene end was trimmed by 0 bases and the J gene end by 0 bases; junction bases not matched to a gene: 1. The CDR3 coding sequence is TGCAGTGCTAGAGATAGCGGGGGGTACCAAGAGACCCAGTACTTC. As protein: CSARDSGGYQETQYF.

This clonotype has a handful of counts. This chain links TRBV7-6 with TRBJ2-2, with unresolved D. V was shortened by 2 bases and J by 7 bases, with 11 bases between the two germline ends. The CDR3 is 14 amino acids. Per germline, CDR1 SGHVS and CDR2 FNYEAQ. The CDR3: CASSLTRTGGELFF. The CDR3 bases are TGTGCCAGCAGCTTAACGCGTACCGGCGGGGAGCTGTTTTTT.

This clonotype occurred a few times. The chain combines TRBV11-2 with TRBJ2-5, with D tentatively TRBD1 (5 bases). Germline V gene data show CDR1 as SGHAT and CDR2 as FQNNGV. V lost 4 bases and J 5 bases, leaving 11 bases between the germline ends. This CDR3 has 13 residues. The DNA for the CDR3 is TGTGCCAGCAGCTGGGGCAGGTGGGAGACCCAGTACTTC. It encodes CASSWGRWETQYF.

J is TRBJ2-1 and V is TRBV7-6; a weak D match, TRBD1 (6 bases). V lost 6 bases to trimming and J lost 2 bases, with 17 bases between them. This CDR3 region has 16 residues. Per the germline V gene, CDR1 is SGHVS and CDR2 is FNYEAQ. The CDR3 sequence is CASSRMTGITYNEQFF. For the CDR3, the DNA is TGTGCCAGCAGTCGTATGACAGGAATTACCTACAATGAGCAGTTCTTC.

This clonotype has more than one count but fewer than ten. The V call is TRBV16, the J call TRBJ1-2; the D gene is possibly TRBD1 (5 bases). Germline V lookup: CDR1 KGHSY, CDR2 FQNENV. The V and J ends lost 4 bases and 2 bases respectively, with 14 bases between them. CDR3 length equals 15 residues. The CDR3 region has the DNA TGTGCCAGCAGCCCCGACCCCCGGGGGAACTATGGCTACACCTTC. Its translation: CASSPDPRGNYGYTF.